A selection of T cell receptor beta chains follows, all from one sample in a study of shared clonotypes between healthy human individuals. Using immunoSEQ multiplex PCR, the repertoire was profiled, and TCRdb retains in-frame clones only, with some absent. The repertoire holds 550,000 to 600,000 clones, 95% to 98% seen once, with approximately 0.3% in the top ten. The material sequenced was naive CD8+ T cells sorted from blood. The receptors come from a man in his thirties or forties in good health. The CDR3 runs from the conserved cysteine through the conserved F or W. D genes are given only for firm matches.

V gene	D gene	J gene	CDR3 protein
TRBV11-2	NA	TRBJ2-7	CASSYTYEQYF
TRBV7-2	NA	TRBJ1-5	CAGARAPGQPQHF
TRBV9	TRBD2	TRBJ2-1	CASSVGIPPAGGGNEQFF
TRBV4-1	NA	TRBJ2-2	CASSPRGELFF
TRBV5-4	NA	TRBJ2-7	CASSLEGTSFGYEQYF
TRBV9	NA	TRBJ1-2	CASSSLETVPKGYTF
TRBV5-4	TRBD2	TRBJ2-5	CASSLVTSGQETQYF
TRBV6-5	NA	TRBJ1-1	CASSYSGSMNTEAFF
TRBV11-2	NA	TRBJ2-7	CASSSLGLYEQYF
TRBV7-9	NA	TRBJ2-7	CASSFSSRGGNTYEQYF
TRBV19	TRBD2	TRBJ2-3	CASSVGLAGGLGSADTQYF
TRBV9	NA	TRBJ2-7	CASSSRDPNEQYF
TRBV2	NA	TRBJ1-1	CASSKPGEGTEAFF
TRBV28	NA	TRBJ1-5	CASRFGGQQPQHF
TRBV30	TRBD1	TRBJ2-7	CASAAGTGDWEQYF